The rows below give T cell receptor beta chains drawn from one sample of a study of blood T cell repertoires in COVID-19. Sequencing was performed with immunoSEQ multiplex PCR; in TCRdb, only in-frame clones are kept and a portion is missing. The sample shows roughly 150,000 clones, about 91% of them seen only once. Sample: peripheral blood. Receptor source: a human donor in a cohort sampled during active COVID-19. Each CDR3 is given with its conserved first and last residue. The D gene is left open where the match is weak. The size of a clone is reported for some rows only, either as once, few or many, or as a class for expanded clones.

clone_size: .; v_call: TRBV7-9; j_call: TRBJ1-2; d_call: TRBD1; cdr3_nt: TGTGCCAGCAGCTTAGACCCGACAGGGGATGGCTACACCTTC; cdr3_aa: CASSLDPTGDGYTF
clone_size: .; v_call: TRBV9; j_call: TRBJ1-1; d_call: TRBD1; cdr3_nt: TGTGCCAGCAGCGCGGACAGGGTGGGGACTGAAGCTTTCTTT; cdr3_aa: CASSADRVGTEAFF
clone_size: .; v_call: TRBV2; j_call: TRBJ2-6; d_call: TRBD1; cdr3_nt: TGTGCCAGCAACAACCCGGACAGGGCCTCTGGGGCCAACGTCCTGACTTTC; cdr3_aa: CASNNPDRASGANVLTF
clone_size: .; v_call: TRBV7-9; j_call: TRBJ1-6; d_call: .; cdr3_nt: TGTGCCAGCAGCTCGACAGTTTTTAATTCACCCCTCCACTTT; cdr3_aa: CASSSTVFNSPLHF
clone_size: once; v_call: TRBV9; j_call: TRBJ1-6; d_call: TRBD1; cdr3_nt: TGTGCCAGCAGCGTGGGGGACAGGTGGGATTCACCCCTCCACTTT; cdr3_aa: CASSVGDRWDSPLHF
clone_size: .; v_call: TRBV4-3; j_call: TRBJ1-3; d_call: TRBD1; cdr3_nt: TGCGCCAGCAGCCAAAGGACCCCACAGGGGGTGAGCTCTGGAAACACCATATATTTT; cdr3_aa: CASSQRTPQGVSSGNTIYF
clone_size: once; v_call: TRBV6-2/TRBV6-3; j_call: TRBJ2-3; d_call: .; cdr3_nt: TGTGCCAGCAGTTACTCGCAGCGGGGCACAGATACGCAGTATTTT; cdr3_aa: CASSYSQRGTDTQYF
clone_size: .; v_call: TRBV6-2/TRBV6-3; j_call: TRBJ2-5; d_call: .; cdr3_nt: TGTGCCAGCAGTTCCCTACTAGCTCGGTCCGGAGAGACCCAGTACTTC; cdr3_aa: CASSSLLARSGETQYF
clone_size: .; v_call: TRBV19; j_call: TRBJ2-2; d_call: .; cdr3_nt: TGTGCCAGTAGTATCCGTCACTCGAACACCGGGGAGCTGTTTTTT; cdr3_aa: CASSIRHSNTGELFF
clone_size: .; v_call: TRBV7-6; j_call: TRBJ2-1; d_call: TRBD2; cdr3_nt: TGTGCCAGCAGCCTTAGACTAGCGCTCTACAATGAGCAGTTCTTC; cdr3_aa: CASSLRLALYNEQFF
clone_size: .; v_call: TRBV18; j_call: TRBJ1-1; d_call: TRBD1; cdr3_nt: TGTGCCAGCTCACCGTTGGACAGGGGGGTGAACACTGAAGCTTTCTTT; cdr3_aa: CASSPLDRGVNTEAFF
clone_size: few; v_call: TRBV11-2; j_call: TRBJ2-2; d_call: TRBD2; cdr3_nt: TGTGCCAGCAGCCCCAGCCGACTAGCGGGGGCCGGGGAGCTGTTTTTT; cdr3_aa: CASSPSRLAGAGELFF
clone_size: .; v_call: TRBV6-5; j_call: TRBJ2-5; d_call: .; cdr3_nt: TGTGCCAGCAGCCTGGGACAGCGGGTAGCGACCCAGTACTTC; cdr3_aa: CASSLGQRVATQYF
clone_size: .; v_call: TRBV15; j_call: TRBJ1-2; d_call: .; cdr3_nt: TGTGCCACCAGCAGAGAGGAGTGGTATAACTATGGCTACACCTTC; cdr3_aa: CATSREEWYNYGYTF
clone_size: .; v_call: TRBV7-8; j_call: TRBJ1-3; d_call: TRBD1; cdr3_nt: TGTGCCAGCAGCACGAGAACAGGGGGAGCGGGAAACACCATATATTTT; cdr3_aa: CASSTRTGGAGNTIYF
clone_size: many; v_call: TRBV4-3; j_call: TRBJ2-7; d_call: TRBD2; cdr3_nt: TGCGCCAGCAGCCAGCTAGCGGGGTTCGCCTACGAGCAGTACTTC; cdr3_aa: CASSQLAGFAYEQYF
clone_size: .; v_call: TRBV16; j_call: TRBJ1-1; d_call: .; cdr3_nt: TGTGCCAGCAGCCCTCTTCGGACAGTCGAAGCTTTCTTT; cdr3_aa: CASSPLRTVEAFF
clone_size: .; v_call: TRBV7-2; j_call: TRBJ2-7; d_call: TRBD1; cdr3_nt: TGTGCCAGCAGCCCACAGGGGGGTAGCTCCTACGAGCAGTACTTC; cdr3_aa: CASSPQGGSSYEQYF
clone_size: .; v_call: TRBV21-1; j_call: TRBJ1-4; d_call: .; cdr3_nt: TGTGCCAGCAGCAGAGACACCGAAAAACTGTTTTTT; cdr3_aa: CASSRDTEKLFF
clone_size: .; v_call: TRBV9; j_call: TRBJ1-2; d_call: .; cdr3_nt: TGTGCCAGCAGCGCGACAGGAGCTAACTATGGCTACACCTTC; cdr3_aa: CASSATGANYGYTF
clone_size: .; v_call: TRBV14; j_call: TRBJ2-7; d_call: TRBD2; cdr3_nt: TGTGCCAGCAGCCAATCGGGGGGATCGTACGAGCAGTACTTC; cdr3_aa: CASSQSGGSYEQYF
clone_size: .; v_call: TRBV7-6; j_call: TRBJ1-2; d_call: .; cdr3_nt: TGTGCCTGTATCAGGGTATTGTGCGGCTACACCTTC; cdr3_aa: CACIRVLCGYTF
clone_size: once; v_call: TRBV7-9; j_call: TRBJ1-1; d_call: .; cdr3_nt: TGTGCCAGCCGCGAGGTAGGGGAACGCAACACTGAAGCTTTCTTT; cdr3_aa: CASREVGERNTEAFF
clone_size: once; v_call: TRBV7-2; j_call: TRBJ1-2; d_call: .; cdr3_nt: TGTGCCAGCAGCTCCGACAGGTACCGGGACTACACCTTC; cdr3_aa: CASSSDRYRDYTF
clone_size: .; v_call: TRBV5-4; j_call: TRBJ2-7; d_call: .; cdr3_nt: TGTGCCAGCAGCTTGTCGGGACACGGGCGCTACGAGCAGTACTTC; cdr3_aa: CASSLSGHGRYEQYF
clone_size: .; v_call: TRBV7-9; j_call: TRBJ1-2; d_call: TRBD1; cdr3_nt: TGTGCCAGCAGCGGACAGGGGCAGGACTATGGCTACACCTTC; cdr3_aa: CASSGQGQDYGYTF
clone_size: .; v_call: TRBV5-1; j_call: TRBJ2-3; d_call: .; cdr3_nt: TGCGCCAGCAGCCCTCTCCCTAGCACAGATACGCAGTATTTT; cdr3_aa: CASSPLPSTDTQYF
clone_size: .; v_call: TRBV18; j_call: TRBJ2-3; d_call: TRBD2; cdr3_nt: TGTGCCAGCTCACCACCGGTGCGGGGGGGCCGGGATACGCAGTATTTT; cdr3_aa: CASSPPVRGGRDTQYF
clone_size: .; v_call: TRBV7-8; j_call: TRBJ1-2; d_call: .; cdr3_nt: TGTGCCAGCAGCTTCCGCTTCTTCTCTCACAGCACCGTAAACTATGGCTACACCTTC; cdr3_aa: CASSFRFFSHSTVNYGYTF
clone_size: .; v_call: TRBV9; j_call: TRBJ2-2; d_call: .; cdr3_nt: TGTGCCAGCAGCGAGCCCGCGGGGCGCCCGAACACCGGGGAGCTGTTTTTT; cdr3_aa: CASSEPAGRPNTGELFF
clone_size: .; v_call: TRBV6-6; j_call: TRBJ2-1; d_call: .; cdr3_nt: TGTGCCAGCTATTTTAGTGGGGGGGCTACCAATGAGCAGTTCTTC; cdr3_aa: CASYFSGGATNEQFF
clone_size: .; v_call: TRBV2; j_call: TRBJ1-2; d_call: TRBD1; cdr3_nt: TGTGCCAGCAGTCGACAGGGAAACTATGGCTACACCTTC; cdr3_aa: CASSRQGNYGYTF
clone_size: .; v_call: TRBV11-2; j_call: TRBJ2-3; d_call: TRBD2; cdr3_nt: TGTGCCAGCAGCCTTAGCGGGGGGTCGGCTCCTAGCACAGATACGCAGTATTTT; cdr3_aa: CASSLSGGSAPSTDTQYF
clone_size: once; v_call: TRBV11-2; j_call: TRBJ2-3; d_call: .; cdr3_nt: TGTGCCAGCGCCGAGGACACGTTGGAGAGAGATACGCAGTATTTT; cdr3_aa: CASAEDTLERDTQYF
clone_size: .; v_call: TRBV27; j_call: TRBJ2-7; d_call: TRBD2; cdr3_nt: TGTGCCAGCAGTTTATCTAGGCTAGCGGCATCCTACGAGCAGTACTTC; cdr3_aa: CASSLSRLAASYEQYF
clone_size: .; v_call: TRBV24-1; j_call: TRBJ1-2; d_call: .; cdr3_nt: TGTGCCACCAGTGCCTCAGGGGACTATGGCTACACCTTC; cdr3_aa: CATSASGDYGYTF
clone_size: .; v_call: TRBV29-1; j_call: TRBJ1-4; d_call: TRBD1; cdr3_nt: TGCAGCGTTGAAGACGAAAACAGGGGAATAAATGAAAAACTGTTTTTT; cdr3_aa: CSVEDENRGINEKLFF
clone_size: .; v_call: TRBV6-5; j_call: TRBJ2-1; d_call: TRBD2; cdr3_nt: TGTGCCACCCTGGGGGGTAGCGGGCGACAGTTCTTC; cdr3_aa: CATLGGSGRQFF
clone_size: few; v_call: TRBV5-5; j_call: TRBJ1-4; d_call: .; cdr3_nt: TGTGCCAGCAGCCCGGTAGTGGGCCCTAATGAAAAACTGTTTTTT; cdr3_aa: CASSPVVGPNEKLFF
clone_size: .; v_call: TRBV5-6; j_call: TRBJ1-2; d_call: .; cdr3_nt: TGTGCCAGCAGTAGAGCACTTGGCTACACCTTC; cdr3_aa: CASSRALGYTF
clone_size: .; v_call: TRBV6-6; j_call: TRBJ2-1; d_call: TRBD1; cdr3_nt: TGTGCCAGCAGTTACCTTGACAGGGGGCTCAATGAGCAGTTCTTC; cdr3_aa: CASSYLDRGLNEQFF